Listed below are T cell receptor beta chains from one sample, sequenced in a study of blood T cell repertoires in COVID-19. TCRdb keeps only in-frame clones here, not all; method: immunoSEQ multiplex PCR. The sample contains a few hundred thousand clones, roughly 84% of which appear only once. The sample comprised PBMCs or T cells enriched from blood (not recorded which). Receptors were obtained from a woman between 35 and 50 years old who had recovered from COVID-19. The CDR3 runs from the conserved cysteine through the conserved F or W. Fields, in order: clone size, V gene, J gene, D gene, CDR3 protein, CDR3 DNA. D genes are given only for firm matches. Some rows have no size entry. The others give once, few or many, or a class for an expanded clone.

>-|TRBV27|TRBJ1-1|TRBD1
CASLLKGTGRIGEAFF
TGTGCCAGCCTCCTTAAAGGGACAGGACGAATCGGTGAAGCTTTCTTT
>-|TRBV6-5|TRBJ1-3|-
CASREGSGDGNTIYF
TGTGCCAGCAGGGAGGGGAGCGGAGATGGAAACACCATATATTTT
>-|TRBV27|TRBJ2-1|TRBD2
CASSLSGRARDEQFF
TGTGCCAGCAGTTTAAGCGGGAGGGCGCGGGATGAGCAGTTCTTC
>-|TRBV6-2/TRBV6-3|TRBJ1-5|-
CASSGTPNQPQHF
TGTGCCAGCAGCGGGACTCCGAATCAGCCCCAGCATTTT
>-|TRBV10-3|TRBJ2-3|TRBD2
CAISERGLAGGTSTDTQYF
TGTGCCATCAGTGAGCGCGGTCTAGCGGGAGGGACTAGCACAGATACGCAGTATTTT
>-|TRBV4-3|TRBJ2-2|TRBD2
CASSHQLAGNTGELFF
TGCGCCAGCAGCCACCAACTAGCGGGAAACACCGGGGAGCTGTTTTTT
>-|TRBV7-9|TRBJ2-1|-
CASSFDQGEQFF
TGTGCCAGCAGCTTCGACCAGGGGGAGCAGTTCTTC
>-|TRBV4-2|TRBJ1-1|TRBD1
CASSKGQVLNTEAFF
TGTGCCAGCAGCAAAGGACAGGTCCTGAACACTGAAGCTTTCTTT
>-|TRBV7-2|TRBJ1-2|-
CASSLVHGGRDGYTF
TGTGCCAGCAGTTTAGTCCATGGAGGGCGTGATGGCTACACCTTC
>-|TRBV9|TRBJ2-3|-
CASSPPGSDTQYF
TGTGCCAGCAGCCCCCCCGGTTCAGATACGCAGTATTTT
>-|TRBV5-1|TRBJ1-3|TRBD1
CASSLIGTVSGNTIYF
TGCGCCAGCAGCTTGATCGGGACAGTCTCTGGAAACACCATATATTTT
>-|TRBV4-2|TRBJ2-6|TRBD2
CASSQETSGYSGANVLTF
TGTGCCAGCAGCCAAGAGACTAGCGGTTACTCTGGGGCCAACGTCCTGACTTTC
>-|TRBV10-3|TRBJ2-2|TRBD1
CAVASGTGLNGGELFF
TGTGCCGTCGCGTCCGGGACAGGGTTAAATGGCGGGGAGCTGTTTTTT
>-|TRBV19|TRBJ1-1|-
CASLNKNTEAFF
TGTGCCAGTCTTAACAAGAACACTGAAGCTTTCTTT
>once|TRBV19|TRBJ2-2|-
CASSIGPTGELFF
TGTGCCAGTAGTATAGGGCCCACCGGGGAGCTGTTTTTT